This T cell receptor beta chain was documented in a study of cytomegalovirus exposure and HLA in healthy donors. This clone turned up a few times. CDR3 length: 13 residues. The germline V and J ends were trimmed by 4 bases and 5 bases, with 8 bases remaining between them. Germline CDR1 is SEHNR and CDR2 is FQNEAQ (reference sequence). The PCR had 60 Vbeta and 13 Jbeta primers. Method: immunoSEQ multiplex PCR; TCRdb's copy keeps in-frame clones and lacks some. The sample shows approximately 65,000 clones, 65% to 80% of them seen only once. The J gene is TRBJ2-2, the V gene TRBV7-9; the D gene is possibly TRBD2 (5 bases). Sequencing was performed on PBMCs. The TCR comes from a man aged 35-49 years in good health and CMV-seropositive. CDR3 loop: CASSSSGTGELFF. The DNA of the CDR3 is TGTGCCAGCAGCTCGAGCGGTACCGGGGAGCTGTTTTTT.